This T cell receptor (beta chain) emerged from a study of post-analysis software for immune sequencing data. Germline CDR1 and CDR2: DFQATT and SNEGSKA (reference sequence). The ends were cut back, 6 bases at V and 7 bases at J, with 12 bases in the middle. There are 11 residues in the CDR3. This clonotype has just a few counts. Its cognate antigen is unknown. Overall study results and limits: TRBV5-6, TRBV5-1 and TRBV20-1 were among 4 or 5 TRBV segments more frequent in patients than controls.

TCR beta libraries were prepared from cDNA with unique molecular identifiers. TCRdb independently ran MiXCR on the PCR reads; one entry per CDR3 protein. The data show roughly 700,000 distinct CDR3 sequences, 30% seen once. This chain connects TRBV20-1 to TRBJ1-1, with D possibly being TRBD1 (5 bases). The TCR was taken from a girl aged 5 to 17 with multiple sclerosis. The source material was blood. In DNA, the CDR3 is TGCAGTGCCTGGCCGGGGGGTGAAGCTTTCTTT. This sequence encodes CSAWPGGEAFF.